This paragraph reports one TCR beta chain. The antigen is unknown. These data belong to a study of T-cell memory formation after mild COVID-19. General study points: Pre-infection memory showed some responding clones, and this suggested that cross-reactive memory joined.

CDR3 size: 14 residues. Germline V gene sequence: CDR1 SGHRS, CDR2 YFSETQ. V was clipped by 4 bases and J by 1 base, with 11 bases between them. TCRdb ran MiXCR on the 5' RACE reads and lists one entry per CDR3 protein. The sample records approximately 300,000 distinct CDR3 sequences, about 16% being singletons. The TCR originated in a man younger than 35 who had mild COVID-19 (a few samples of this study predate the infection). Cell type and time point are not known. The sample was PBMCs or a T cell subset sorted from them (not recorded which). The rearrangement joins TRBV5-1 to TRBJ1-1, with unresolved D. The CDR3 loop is CASSPASWNTEAFF. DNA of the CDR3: TGCGCCAGCAGCCCTGCGTCTTGGAACACTGAAGCTTTCTTT.